This entry lists 5 T cell receptor beta chains sequenced from one sample in a study of blood T cell repertoires in COVID-19. This table comes from immunoSEQ multiplex PCR, and its TCRdb copy is limited to in-frame clones, with some not included. This repertoire shows 140,000 to 150,000 clones, roughly nine tenths found once; its top ten account for over 4%. Sequencing input: PBMCs or T cells enriched from blood (not recorded which). These receptors were collected from a woman in her 40s who had been exposed to COVID-19.

About this clone: The junction does not match germline at one end; this may be a read error. The chain couples TRBV6-5 to TRBJ2-4; 9 bases are shared with TRBD1. This CDR3 is built from 13 residues. The germline CDR1 and CDR2 sequences are MNHEY and SVGAGI. The CDR3 sequence: CASTRDRVNIQYF. The CDR3 bases are TGTGCTAGCACCAGGGACAGGGTGAACATTCAGTACTTC.

The chain combines TRBV28 with TRBJ2-7; 12 bases map to TRBD2. V was clipped by 5 bases and J by 6 bases; unmatched bases: 8. CDR1 and CDR2 from the germline V gene are MDHEN and SYDVKM. This CDR3 has 15 residues. CDR3 in DNA: TGTGCCAGCAGTCACGCCCTAGCGGGAGGGGCCGAGCAGTACTTC. Its protein product is CASSHALAGGAEQYF.

This clone came up a few times. CDR3 protein: CASSQASGTGASPLHF. The CDR3 DNA is TGCGCCAGCAGCCAGGCTTCCGGGACAGGGGCTTCACCCCTCCACTTT. This chain uses TRBV4-3 with TRBJ1-6, with 10 bases identical to TRBD1. The V segment lost 3 bases and the J segment 9 bases; nucleotides outside the gene matches: 8. The germline CDR1 and CDR2 sequences are LGHNA and YSLEER. The CDR3 runs to 16 residues.

V gene TRBV28 combines with J gene TRBJ1-2, with 7 bases aligning to TRBD1. Germline assignment: CDR1 MDHEN and CDR2 SYDVKM. This CDR3 has 12 residues. Trimming cost V 8 bases and J 7 bases; bases outside gene matches: 7. The CDR3 is CASARQGSGYTF. The CDR3 nucleotides are TGTGCCAGCGCCCGACAGGGCAGTGGCTACACCTTC.

This clone was observed a single time. J is TRBJ1-2 and V is TRBV2; 10 bases fit TRBD1. There are 14 residues in the CDR3. V lost 8 bases and J lost 6; bases outside the gene matches: 9. Germline lookup yields CDR1 SNHLY and CDR2 FYNNEI. This CDR3 is CASLETGQGNGYTF. DNA for the CDR3: TGTGCCAGCTTAGAGACGGGACAGGGGAATGGCTACACCTTC.